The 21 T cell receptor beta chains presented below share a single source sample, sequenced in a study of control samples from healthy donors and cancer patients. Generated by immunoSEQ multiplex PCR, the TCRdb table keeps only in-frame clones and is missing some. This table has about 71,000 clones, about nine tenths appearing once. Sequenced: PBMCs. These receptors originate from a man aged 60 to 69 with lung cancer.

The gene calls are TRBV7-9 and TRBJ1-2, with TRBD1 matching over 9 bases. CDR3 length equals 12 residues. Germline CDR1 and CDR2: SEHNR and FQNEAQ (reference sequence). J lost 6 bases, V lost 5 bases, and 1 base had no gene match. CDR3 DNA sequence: TGTGCCAGCAGCCGGGACAGGGATGGCTACACCTTC. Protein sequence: CASSRDRDGYTF. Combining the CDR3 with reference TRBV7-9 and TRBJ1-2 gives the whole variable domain DTGVSQNPRHKITKRGQNVTFRCDPISEHNRLYWYRQTLGQGPEFLTYFQNEAQLEKSRLLSDRFSAERPKGSFSTLEIQRTEQGDSAMYLCASSRDRDGYTFGSGTRLTVV.

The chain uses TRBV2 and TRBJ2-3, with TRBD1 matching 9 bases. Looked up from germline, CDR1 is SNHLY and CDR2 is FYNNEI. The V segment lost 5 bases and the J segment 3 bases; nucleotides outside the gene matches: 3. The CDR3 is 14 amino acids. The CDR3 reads CASSRDRETDTQYF. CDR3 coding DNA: TGTGCCAGCAGTAGGGACAGGGAGACAGATACGCAGTATTTT.

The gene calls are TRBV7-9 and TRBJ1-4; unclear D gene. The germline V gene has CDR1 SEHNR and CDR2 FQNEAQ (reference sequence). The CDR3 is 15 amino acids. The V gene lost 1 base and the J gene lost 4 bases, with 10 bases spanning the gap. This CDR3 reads CASSLEYSNNEKLFF. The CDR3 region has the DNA TGTGCCAGCAGCTTAGAGTACAGTAATAATGAAAAACTGTTTTTT.

The CDR3 DNA follows: TGTGCCAGCAGTGATGGGACTAGCGGCACAGATACGCAGTATTTT. Its protein product is CASSDGTSGTDTQYF. V usage is TRBV6-1 and J usage is TRBJ2-3, with 10 bases aligning to TRBD2. J lost 1 base, V lost 3 bases, and 1 base had no gene match. From germline, CDR1 is MNHNS and CDR2 SASEGT. CDR3 size: 15 residues.

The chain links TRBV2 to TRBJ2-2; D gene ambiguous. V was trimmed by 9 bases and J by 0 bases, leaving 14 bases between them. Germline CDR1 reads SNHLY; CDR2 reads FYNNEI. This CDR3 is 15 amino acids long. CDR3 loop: CASQLSPPNTGELFF. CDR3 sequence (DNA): TGTGCCAGTCAACTTTCCCCTCCGAACACCGGGGAGCTGTTTTTT.

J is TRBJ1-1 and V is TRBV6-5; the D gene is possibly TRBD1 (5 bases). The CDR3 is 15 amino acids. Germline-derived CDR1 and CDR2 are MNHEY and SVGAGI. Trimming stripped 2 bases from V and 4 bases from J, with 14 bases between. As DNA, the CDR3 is TGTGCCAGCAGTTACATCCAGGGAGCGGGCACTGAAGCTTTCTTT. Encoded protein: CASSYIQGAGTEAFF.

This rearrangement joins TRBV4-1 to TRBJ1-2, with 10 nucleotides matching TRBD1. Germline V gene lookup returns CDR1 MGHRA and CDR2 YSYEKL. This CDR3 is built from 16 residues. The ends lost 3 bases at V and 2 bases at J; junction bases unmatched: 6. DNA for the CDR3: TGCGCCAGCAGCCATCCCGGGACAGGGGACAACTATGGCTACACCTTC. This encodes CASSHPGTGDNYGYTF.

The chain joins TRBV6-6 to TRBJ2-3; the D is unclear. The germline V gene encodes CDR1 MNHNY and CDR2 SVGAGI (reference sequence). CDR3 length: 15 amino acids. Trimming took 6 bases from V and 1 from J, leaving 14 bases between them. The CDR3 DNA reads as TGTGCCAGCAGCCGCACCACTTTAGGCACAGATACGCAGTATTTT. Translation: CASSRTTLGTDTQYF.

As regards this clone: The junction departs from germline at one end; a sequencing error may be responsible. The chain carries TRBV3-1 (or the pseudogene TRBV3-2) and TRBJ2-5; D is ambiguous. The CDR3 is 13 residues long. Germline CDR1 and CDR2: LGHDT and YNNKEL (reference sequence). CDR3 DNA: TGTGCCAGCAGCCGGTCCAGACAAGGGACCCAGTACTTC. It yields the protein CASSRSRQGTQYF.

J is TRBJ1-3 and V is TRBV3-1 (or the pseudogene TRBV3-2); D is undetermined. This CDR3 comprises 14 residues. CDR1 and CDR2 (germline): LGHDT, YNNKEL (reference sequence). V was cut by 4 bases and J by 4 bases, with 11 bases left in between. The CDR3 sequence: CASSPVVTGNTIYF. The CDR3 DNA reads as TGTGCCAGCAGCCCAGTGGTCACCGGAAACACCATATATTTT.

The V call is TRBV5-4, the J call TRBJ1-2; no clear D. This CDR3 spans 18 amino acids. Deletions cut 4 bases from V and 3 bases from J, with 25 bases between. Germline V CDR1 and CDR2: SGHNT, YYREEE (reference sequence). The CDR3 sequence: CASSRYDSYGLSDYGYTF. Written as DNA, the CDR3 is TGTGCCAGCAGCCGATACGATTCATATGGGTTAAGTGACTATGGCTACACCTTC. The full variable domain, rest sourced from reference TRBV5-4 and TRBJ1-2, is ETGVTQSPTHLIKTRGQQVTLRCSSQSGHNTVSWYQQALGQGPQFIFQYYREEENGRGNFPPRFSGLQFPNYSSELNVNALELDDSALYLCASSRYDSYGLSDYGYTFGSGTRLTVV.

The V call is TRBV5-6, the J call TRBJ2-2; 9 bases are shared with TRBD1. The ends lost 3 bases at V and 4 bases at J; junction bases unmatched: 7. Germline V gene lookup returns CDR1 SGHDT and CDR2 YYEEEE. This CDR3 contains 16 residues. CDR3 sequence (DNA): TGTGCCAGCAGCTGGGGGACAGGGCCTGGCACCGGGGAGCTGTTTTTT. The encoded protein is CASSWGTGPGTGELFF.

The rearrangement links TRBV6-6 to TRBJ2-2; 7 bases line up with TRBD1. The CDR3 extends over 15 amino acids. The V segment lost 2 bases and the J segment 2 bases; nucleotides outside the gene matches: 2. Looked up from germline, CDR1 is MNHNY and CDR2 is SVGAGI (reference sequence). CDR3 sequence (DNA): TGTGCCAGCAGTTACAGGGGGCCCAACACCGGGGAGCTGTTTTTT. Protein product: CASSYRGPNTGELFF.

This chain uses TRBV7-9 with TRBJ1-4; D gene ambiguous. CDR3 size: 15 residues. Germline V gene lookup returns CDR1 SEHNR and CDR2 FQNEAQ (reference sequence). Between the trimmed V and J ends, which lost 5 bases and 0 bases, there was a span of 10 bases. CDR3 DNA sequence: TGTGCCAGCAGCCACCTGGTTGCAACTAATGAAAAACTGTTTTTT. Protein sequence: CASSHLVATNEKLFF.

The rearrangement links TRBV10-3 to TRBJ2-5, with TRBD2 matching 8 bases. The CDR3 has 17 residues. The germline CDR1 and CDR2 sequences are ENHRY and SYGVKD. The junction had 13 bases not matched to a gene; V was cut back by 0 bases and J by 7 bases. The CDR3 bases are TGTGCCATCAGTGAGTCGATAACGGGAGGGACCCGATCGACCCAGTACTTC. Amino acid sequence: CAISESITGGTRSTQYF.

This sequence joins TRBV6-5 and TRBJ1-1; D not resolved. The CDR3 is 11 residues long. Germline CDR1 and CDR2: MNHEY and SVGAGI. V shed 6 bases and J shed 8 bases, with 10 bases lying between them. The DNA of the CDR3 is TGTGCCAGCAGGAAGGGTTGGGAAGCTTTCTTT. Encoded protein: CASRKGWEAFF.

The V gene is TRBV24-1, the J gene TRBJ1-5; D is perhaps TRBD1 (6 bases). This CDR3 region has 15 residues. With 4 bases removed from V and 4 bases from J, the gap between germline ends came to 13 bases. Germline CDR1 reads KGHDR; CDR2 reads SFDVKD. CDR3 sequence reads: CATSEGGQQNQPQHF. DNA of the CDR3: TGTGCCACCAGTGAAGGCGGACAGCAGAATCAGCCCCAGCATTTT.

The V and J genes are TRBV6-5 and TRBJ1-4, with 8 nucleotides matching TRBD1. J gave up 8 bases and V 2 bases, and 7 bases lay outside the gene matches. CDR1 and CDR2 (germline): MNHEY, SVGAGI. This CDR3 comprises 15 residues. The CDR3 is CASSYPGTGREKLFF. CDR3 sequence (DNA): TGTGCCAGCAGTTACCCCGGGACAGGAAGGGAAAAACTGTTTTTT.

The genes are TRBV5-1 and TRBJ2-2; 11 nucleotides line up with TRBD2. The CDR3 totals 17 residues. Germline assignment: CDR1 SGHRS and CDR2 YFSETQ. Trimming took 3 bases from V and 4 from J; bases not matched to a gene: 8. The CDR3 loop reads CASSSGLAGGSTGELFF. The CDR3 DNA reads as TGCGCCAGCAGCTCGGGGCTAGCGGGGGGATCCACCGGGGAGCTGTTTTTT. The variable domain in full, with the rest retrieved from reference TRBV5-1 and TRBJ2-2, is KAGVTQTPRYLIKTRGQQVTLSCSPISGHRSVSWYQQTPGQGLQFLFEYFSETQRNKGNFPGRFSGRQFSNSRSEMNVSTLELGDSALYLCASSSGLAGGSTGELFFGEGSRLTVL.

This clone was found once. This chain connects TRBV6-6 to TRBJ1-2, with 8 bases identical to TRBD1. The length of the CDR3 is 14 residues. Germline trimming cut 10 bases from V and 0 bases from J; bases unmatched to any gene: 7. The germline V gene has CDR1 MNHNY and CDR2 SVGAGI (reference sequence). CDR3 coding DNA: TGTGCCACCTTTGGACAGGGAGCTAACTATGGCTACACCTTC. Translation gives CATFGQGANYGYTF.

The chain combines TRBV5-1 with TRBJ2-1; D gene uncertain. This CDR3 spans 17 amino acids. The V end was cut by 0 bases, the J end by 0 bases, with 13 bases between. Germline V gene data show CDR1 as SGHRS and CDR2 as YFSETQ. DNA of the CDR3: TGCGCCAGCAGCTTGGCCGCCGCCCGGAGCTCCTACAATGAGCAGTTCTTC. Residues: CASSLAAARSSYNEQFF.